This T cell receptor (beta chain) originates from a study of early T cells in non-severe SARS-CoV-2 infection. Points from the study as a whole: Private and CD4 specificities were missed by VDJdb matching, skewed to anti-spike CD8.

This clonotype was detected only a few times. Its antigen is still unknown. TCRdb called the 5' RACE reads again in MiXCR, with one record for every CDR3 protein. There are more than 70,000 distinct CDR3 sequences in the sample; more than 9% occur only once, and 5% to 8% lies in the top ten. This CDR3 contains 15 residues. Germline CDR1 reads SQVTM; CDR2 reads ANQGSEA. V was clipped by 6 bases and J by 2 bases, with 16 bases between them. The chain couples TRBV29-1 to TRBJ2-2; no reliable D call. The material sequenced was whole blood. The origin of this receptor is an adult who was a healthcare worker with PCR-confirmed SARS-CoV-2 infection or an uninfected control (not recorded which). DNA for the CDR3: TGCAGCGTGATACCAGGAAGCGTTAACACCGGGGAGCTGTTTTTT. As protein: CSVIPGSVNTGELFF.